This T cell receptor (beta chain) comes out of a study of CD8 T cells in Susac syndrome. This CDR3 region has 15 residues. V was trimmed by 2 bases and J by 5 bases, leaving 17 bases between them. Germline-derived CDR1 and CDR2 are SGHRS and YFSETQ. Sequencing of TCR beta, carried out with a high-throughput approach, was applied to CD8+ and CD4+ T cells from the blood. Control patients had untreated stable or active relapsing-remitting multiple sclerosis by revised McDonald criteria. TEMRA cells were enriched by FACS, while CD8+ and CD4+ T cells were obtained through a negative isolation that was performed magnetically. RNA was extracted with the RNeasy kit, and a quantity of about 0.45 to 1 ug was reverse transcribed using random hexamers. With immunoSEQ multiplex PCR, TCR beta CDR3 was amplified across 54 Vbeta and 13 Jbeta. TCRdb called the immunoSEQ multiplex PCR reads again in MiXCR, with one record for every CDR3 protein. The data show tens of thousands of distinct CDR3 sequences, about 95% seen once.

This clonotype appeared a single time. J is TRBJ2-7 and V is TRBV5-1, with no clear D. Sequencing input: CD8+ T cells from PBMCs. The receptor's source is a human donor with multiple sclerosis. CDR3 region: CASSLRTPGPHEQYF. CDR3 bases: TGCGCCAGCAGCTTACGGACCCCCGGCCCCCACGAGCAGTACTTC.